One sample yielded the 31 T cell receptor beta chains listed below, sequenced in a study of T cells after yellow fever vaccination. TCRdb used MiXCR to reprocess the 5' RACE reads, holding one entry per CDR3 protein. Altogether a few hundred thousand distinct CDR3 sequences are present, 4.1% being singletons, with the ten largest covering just under 25%. This sample comprised PBMCs, obtained 5 days after the yellow fever booster vaccination. These TCRs come from a young man who received the YFV17D yellow fever vaccine.

This clonotype was found a few times. This chain joins TRBV20-1 and TRBJ2-5; D is perhaps TRBD1 (5 bases). The germline V and J ends were trimmed by 3 bases and 1 base, with 9 bases remaining between them. This CDR3 has 13 residues. Germline assignment: CDR1 DFQATT and CDR2 SNEGSKA (reference sequence). This CDR3 reads CSARDTLQETQYF. CDR3 DNA: TGCAGTGCTAGGGACACCCTCCAAGAGACCCAGTACTTC.

In its sample, this clonotype was seen a few times. The chain is built from TRBV7-2 and TRBJ2-5; no firm D call. Germline V gene lookup returns CDR1 SGHTA and CDR2 FQGNSA. The CDR3 is 13 amino acids. Trimming took 4 bases from V and 6 from J, leaving 12 bases between them. The CDR3 is CASSWEGWKTQYF. The CDR3, as DNA: TGTGCCAGCAGCTGGGAAGGGTGGAAGACCCAGTACTTC. Combining the CDR3 with reference TRBV7-2 and TRBJ2-5 gives the whole variable domain GAGVSQSPSNKVTEKGKDVELRCDPISGHTALYWYRQSLGQGLEFLIYFQGNSAPDKSGLPSDRFSAERTGGSVSTLTIQRTQQEDSAVYLCASSWEGWKTQYFGPGTRLLVL.

The chain recombines TRBV20-1 with TRBJ2-1, with D tentatively TRBD1 (5 bases). CDR3 length: 12 residues. V lost 2 bases and J lost 8, with 10 bases in between. Germline CDR1 and CDR2: DFQATT and SNEGSKA (reference sequence). The CDR3 reads CSARSGLDEQFF. The CDR3 DNA sequence: TGCAGTGCTAGATCAGGGCTAGATGAGCAGTTCTTC.

Ten or more counts support this clonotype. The J gene is TRBJ2-1, the V gene TRBV7-9, with a tentative D call TRBD2 (5 bases). V lost 6 bases and J 7 bases, leaving 10 bases between the germline ends. The germline gives CDR1 SEHNR, CDR2 FQNEAQ (reference sequence). The CDR3 runs 12 residues. The chain's CDR3 is CASRPWRNEQFF. For the CDR3, the DNA is TGTGCCAGCAGACCCTGGAGGAATGAGCAGTTCTTC.

This clonotype was observed a handful of times. The chain joins TRBV5-1 to TRBJ2-7; TRBD2 aligns across 8 bases. This CDR3 region has 15 residues. From germline, CDR1 is SGHRS and CDR2 YFSETQ. Trimming took 4 bases from V and 5 from J; bases not matched to a gene: 11. The CDR3 nucleotides are TGCGCCAGCAGCCCGGGGGGGACTGTGCTGGACGAGCAGTACGTC. This encodes CASSPGGTVLDEQYV.

This clonotype was seen only a few times. The chain links TRBV11-2 to TRBJ1-1, with 10 nucleotides matching TRBD1. V shed 4 bases, J shed 5 bases, and the junction held 13 bases outside the gene matches. Germline V gene sequence: CDR1 SGHAT, CDR2 FQNNGV. The CDR3 is 17 amino acids. The CDR3, as DNA: TGTGCCAGCAGCTACCCCCGGACAGGGGGGATACGTACTGAAGCTTTCTTT. It codes for CASSYPRTGGIRTEAFF.

This chain joins TRBV7-2 and TRBJ2-2; D gene ambiguous. Trimming took off 1 base at V and 2 bases at J, with 5 bases between the two ends. This CDR3 contains 14 residues. Germline V gene lookup returns CDR1 SGHTA and CDR2 FQGNSA. The CDR3, as DNA: TGTGCCAGCAGCTTAGACTTCAACACCGGGGAGCTGTTTTTT. This codes for CASSLDFNTGELFF. The variable domain in full, completed from reference TRBV7-2 and TRBJ2-2, reads GAGVSQSPSNKVTEKGKDVELRCDPISGHTALYWYRQSLGQGLEFLIYFQGNSAPDKSGLPSDRFSAERTGGSVSTLTIQRTQQEDSAVYLCASSLDFNTGELFFGEGSRLTVL.

The chain recombines TRBV7-9 with TRBJ2-1, with D perhaps assigned TRBD1 or TRBD2 (5 bases each). This CDR3 contains 19 residues. Looked up from germline, CDR1 is SEHNR and CDR2 is FQNEAQ (reference sequence). V lost 4 bases to trimming and J lost 0 bases, with 22 bases between them. The CDR3 loop reads CASSSPDKGWGSSYNEQFF. The DNA for the CDR3 is TGTGCCAGCAGCTCCCCGGACAAGGGTTGGGGGAGCTCCTACAATGAGCAGTTCTTC.

This clonotype was seen only a few times. The chain recombines TRBV5-6 with TRBJ2-3; no firm D call. This CDR3 has 13 amino acids. The germline V gene has CDR1 SGHDT and CDR2 YYEEEE. V was clipped by 0 bases and J by 5 bases, with 7 bases between them. DNA for the CDR3: TGTGCCAGCAGCTTGGGGTCATTAGATACGCAGTATTTT. Its translation is CASSLGSLDTQYF.

This clonotype showed up just a few times. The CDR3 bases are TGTGCCAGCAGCTTAGGAATGAGGGTAGCGGGGCAAGAGACCCAGTACTTC. Translated, it gives CASSLGMRVAGQETQYF. This chain connects TRBV7-2 to TRBJ2-5, with TRBD2 identical over 8 bases. This CDR3 comprises 17 residues. Germline CDR1 is SGHTA and CDR2 is FQGNSA. J lost 2 bases, V lost 1 base, and 9 bases had no gene match.

The J gene is TRBJ2-1, the V gene TRBV12-3 or TRBV12-4, with TRBD2 as a possible D gene (6 bases). Trimming shortened V by 7 bases and J by 4 bases, and 11 bases separated the two germline ends. CDR3 length equals 13 residues. CDR3 loop: CASKEGDYNEQFF. CDR3 bases: TGTGCCAGCAAGGAGGGAGATTACAATGAGCAGTTCTTC.

The genes are TRBV5-1 and TRBJ1-3, with unresolved D. The CDR3 contains 13 residues. V dropped 4 bases and J dropped 1 base, with 6 bases sitting between them. The germline V gene has CDR1 SGHRS and CDR2 YFSETQ. The CDR3 bases are TGCGCCAGCAGCATACAGTCTGGAAACACCATATATTTT. Its translation: CASSIQSGNTIYF. The whole variable domain, remainder taken from reference TRBV5-1 and TRBJ1-3, is KAGVTQTPRYLIKTRGQQVTLSCSPISGHRSVSWYQQTPGQGLQFLFEYFSETQRNKGNFPGRFSGRQFSNSRSEMNVSTLELGDSALYLCASSIQSGNTIYFGEGSWLTVV.

The sample holds many counts of this clonotype. The chain recombines TRBV5-1 with TRBJ1-2; weak D call: TRBD1 (5 bases). The CDR3 is made up of 14 amino acids. CDR1 and CDR2 from the germline V gene are SGHRS and YFSETQ. The ends were cut back, 0 bases at V and 3 bases at J, with 9 bases in the middle. CDR3 sequence reads: CASSLAPGDYGYTF. Here the CDR3 DNA reads TGCGCCAGCAGCTTGGCCCCGGGGGACTATGGCTACACCTTC.

This clonotype was recorded a few times. The J gene is TRBJ2-3, the V gene TRBV6-5; tentative D call: TRBD2 (6 bases). The germline V and J ends were trimmed by 0 bases and 5 bases, with 15 bases remaining between them. Germline assignment: CDR1 MNHEY and CDR2 SVGAGI. This CDR3 is 16 amino acids long. The CDR3 loop is CASSYSWWGGIDTQYF. Here the CDR3 DNA reads TGTGCCAGCAGTTACTCGTGGTGGGGAGGTATAGATACGCAGTATTTT.

This clonotype occurred a few times. The V and J genes are TRBV7-8 and TRBJ2-5; 7 nucleotides agree with TRBD1. The V and J ends lost 6 bases and 3 bases, in that order; junction bases with no gene match: 10. The germline V gene encodes CDR1 SGHVS and CDR2 FQNEAQ. The CDR3 extends over 15 amino acids. CDR3 sequence reads: CASSPWLTGEETQYF. The CDR3 DNA reads TGTGCCAGCAGTCCCTGGCTTACAGGGGAAGAGACCCAGTACTTC. The full variable domain, in which reference TRBV7-8 and TRBJ2-5 provide the parts outside the CDR3, is GAGVSQSPRYKVAKRGQDVALRCDPISGHVSLFWYQQALGQGPEFLTYFQNEAQLDKSGLPSDRFFAERPEGSVSTLKIQRTQQEDSAVYLCASSPWLTGEETQYFGPGTRLLVL.

This clonotype has ten or more counts. The V gene is TRBV18, the J gene TRBJ1-1; a weak D match, TRBD1 (6 bases). Trimming stripped 6 bases from V and 2 bases from J, with 13 bases between. Germline V lookup: CDR1 KGHSH, CDR2 LQKENI. The CDR3 contains 14 residues. CDR3: CASSPGGRNTEAFF. The CDR3 bases are TGTGCCAGCTCCCCCGGGGGCCGTAACACTGAAGCTTTCTTT.

This clonotype has a handful of counts. The chain combines TRBV6-5 with TRBJ1-1; D gene unclear. Trimming took off 2 bases at V and 4 bases at J, with 11 bases between the two ends. The CDR3 extends over 14 amino acids. Germline CDR1 MNHEY, CDR2 SVGAGI. In DNA form, the CDR3 reads TGTGCCAGCAGTTACGTTCGGGGTTCCACTGAAGCTTTCTTT. It translates to CASSYVRGSTEAFF.

The chain links TRBV20-1 to TRBJ1-6; 7 bases are shared with TRBD1. The CDR3 contains 16 residues. The trim removed 2 bases at V and 7 bases at J, leaving 11 bases unmatched. CDR1 is DFQATT, CDR2 SNEGSKA, per germline (reference sequence). This CDR3 reads CSARQRNRGGNSPLHF. CDR3 bases: TGCAGTGCTAGACAGCGCAACAGGGGAGGGAATTCACCCCTCCACTTT.

The V and J genes are TRBV7-3 and TRBJ2-6; 7 nucleotides match TRBD2. V dropped 2 bases and J dropped 3; count of bases not matched to a gene: 4. The CDR3 covers 16 residues. Germline lookup yields CDR1 SGHTA and CDR2 FQGTGA. CDR3 protein: CASSLGAGVGANVLTF. The CDR3 DNA reads as TGTGCCAGCAGCTTAGGGGCGGGAGTTGGGGCCAACGTCCTGACTTTC.

The chain has TRBV5-6 and TRBJ1-4, with D unclear. CDR3 length: 16 residues. From germline, CDR1 is SGHDT and CDR2 YYEEEE. Trimming took 0 bases from V and 5 from J, leaving 14 bases between them. The CDR3 DNA reads TGTGCCAGCAGCTTGGCGCCCGGGTCGCCGAATGAAAAACTGTTTTTT. Translation: CASSLAPGSPNEKLFF.

Many counts were recorded for this clonotype. CDR3 sequence: CASSPFGDTGELFF. CDR3 in DNA: TGCGCCAGCAGCCCCTTCGGGGACACCGGGGAGCTGTTTTTT. The chain has TRBV4-3 and TRBJ2-2, with D possibly being TRBD2 (5 bases). V was pared by 4 bases and J by 3 bases, with 9 bases between. The CDR3 sequence is 14 residues long. CDR1 LGHNA and CDR2 YSLEER come from the germline V gene.

The rearrangement joins TRBV7-2 to TRBJ1-6; no reliable D call. The CDR3 loop spans 15 amino acids. Germline-derived CDR1 and CDR2 are SGHTA and FQGNSA. Trimming left V 5 bases short and J 0 bases short, with 8 bases between. Written as DNA, the CDR3 is TGTGCCAGCAGCCCCGGCCCCTCCTATAATTCACCCCTCCACTTT. Translating it yields CASSPGPSYNSPLHF.

The J gene is TRBJ1-3, the V gene TRBV7-9; 7 bases map to TRBD1. V trimming: 3 bases; J trimming: 2 bases; junction bases outside the gene matches: 1. The CDR3 contains 14 residues. Germline CDR1 is SEHNR and CDR2 is FQNEAQ (reference sequence). CDR3: CASSFTGAGNTIYF. The CDR3, as DNA: TGTGCCAGCAGCTTCACAGGGGCTGGAAACACCATATATTTT.

The genes are TRBV5-6 and TRBJ1-1; D is undetermined. Trimming shortened V by 5 bases and J by 1 base, and 6 bases separated the two germline ends. This CDR3 is built from 12 residues. Germline values: CDR1 SGHDT, CDR2 YYEEEE. The CDR3 reads CASSWPNTEAFF. Written as DNA, the CDR3 is TGTGCCAGCAGTTGGCCGAACACTGAAGCTTTCTTT.

This clonotype was detected ten times or more. V and J are TRBV7-2 and TRBJ2-7; D unclear. Looked up from germline, CDR1 is SGHTA and CDR2 is FQGNSA. Trimming took 1 base from V and 6 from J, leaving 16 bases between them. The CDR3 runs to 15 residues. The CDR3 region has the DNA TGTGCCAGCAGCTTAGGTCCCATTTTGGGCCCCGAGCAGTACTTC. Its translation is CASSLGPILGPEQYF.

This clonotype appeared many times. The chain joins TRBV20-1 to TRBJ2-1; 7 bases match TRBD2. Germline V gene lookup returns CDR1 DFQATT and CDR2 SNEGSKA (reference sequence). The length of the CDR3 is 13 residues. Unmatched junction bases numbered 4, after V lost 4 bases and J lost 4 bases. CDR3 coding DNA: TGCAGTGCTATGGGAGGGCTATACAATGAGCAGTTCTTC. Translating it yields CSAMGGLYNEQFF.

The chain is built from TRBV30 and TRBJ2-2; no definite D call. This CDR3 region has 11 residues. Germline loops: CDR1 GTSNPN, CDR2 SVGIG (reference sequence). Trimming took 2 bases from V and 8 from J, leaving 6 bases between them. The CDR3 DNA sequence: TGTGCCTGGAGTCCCGGGGGGGAGCTGTTTTTT. Translating it yields CAWSPGGELFF.

This clonotype was observed a handful of times. The V call is TRBV29-1, the J call TRBJ1-2; no firm D call. The CDR3 is 11 residues long. Germline CDR1 SQVTM, CDR2 ANQGSEA. V was pared by 6 bases and J by 0 bases, with 5 bases between. The CDR3 nucleotides are TGCAGCGTCCTCCCTAACTATGGCTACACCTTC. It encodes CSVLPNYGYTF.

The sample holds many counts of this clonotype. The chain is built from TRBV21-1 and TRBJ2-1; the table names TRBD2, a call not compared with the DNA. TRBV21-1 is designated a pseudogene. The CDR3 totals 15 residues. The CDR3 protein is CASKGLAAGCYEQFF. The CDR3 DNA follows: TGTGCCAGCAAAGGGCTAGCGGCCGGCTGCTATGAGCAGTTCTTC.

V gene TRBV23-1 combines with J gene TRBJ1-1; 7 bases agree with TRBD1. TRBV23-1 is identified as an open reading frame with a role that is uncertain. The CDR3 runs 17 residues. Germline trimming cut 0 bases from V and 4 bases from J; bases unmatched to any gene: 11. This chain's CDR3 is CASSQSQGGCSGTEAFF. CDR3 DNA sequence: TGCGCCAGCAGTCAATCTCAGGGGGGATGTTCGGGCACTGAAGCTTTCTTT.

This clonotype was seen a few times. This chain connects TRBV5-6 to TRBJ1-2; D is undetermined. The CDR3 consists of 12 residues. Germline CDR1 is SGHDT and CDR2 is YYEEEE. The V and J ends lost 3 bases and 5 bases respectively, with 8 bases between them. The CDR3: CASSSTPYGYTF. CDR3 DNA: TGTGCCAGCAGCTCGACCCCGTATGGCTACACCTTC.